This record covers a single TCR beta chain. Its antigen is unknown. The data were obtained in a study of OX40 agonist ivuxolimab in advanced cancers. Study results and limitations: By week 6 at 0.1 to 3.0 mg/kg, blood CD4+ and CD8+ T cells had expanded clonally.

Repertoires were generated with immunoSEQ multiplex PCR, while TCRdb's copy carries only in-frame clones and drops some. The sample records 40,000 to 55,000 clones, 70% to 90% being singletons. The CDR3 contains 17 residues. The germline V gene has CDR1 LNHNV and CDR2 YYDKDF (reference sequence). The V end was cut by 0 bases, the J end by 3 bases, with 17 bases between. Sequencing was performed on CD4+ or CD8+ T cells sorted from blood, taken in a trial of the OX40 agonist ivuxolimab. The receptor was isolated from an adult with an advanced solid tumor such as melanoma, head and neck, liver or kidney cancer. V gene TRBV15 combines with J gene TRBJ1-2, with D unclear. The CDR3 here is CATSRDSEGWKDYGYTF. The CDR3 DNA sequence: TGTGCCACCAGCAGAGATTCGGAAGGTTGGAAGGACTATGGCTACACCTTC.